The rows below give T cell receptor beta chains drawn from one sample of a study of blood T cell repertoires in COVID-19. Clones were sequenced by immunoSEQ multiplex PCR, and TCRdb holds only the in-frame ones, with some missing. The sample records 200,000 to 300,000 clones, roughly 88% being singletons. The sample consisted of peripheral blood. These TCRs come from a woman at least 80 years old with COVID-19, enrolled during active disease. Both conserved end residues are part of each CDR3. D genes are given only for firm matches. Only some rows state a clone size, as once, few, many or a class for expanded clones.

TRBJ2-7 | . | . | TRBV6-2/TRBV6-3 | TGTGCCAGCAGCAAGCCCCGGTTCCCCTACGAGCAGTACTTC | CASSKPRFPYEQYF
TRBJ1-5 | . | . | TRBV27 | TGTGCCAGCAGCCCAAGGGGGGGGCATAGCAATCAGCCCCAGCATTTT | CASSPRGGHSNQPQHF
TRBJ2-1 | once | TRBD2 | TRBV18 | TGTGCCAGCTCACTTTCGACTAGCGGGGGGAGCTCCTACAATGAGCAGTTCTTC | CASSLSTSGGSSYNEQFF
TRBJ2-3 | . | TRBD2 | TRBV9 | TGTGCCAGCAGCGTTGGACTAGCAACAGATACGCAGTATTTT | CASSVGLATDTQYF
TRBJ2-7 | . | . | TRBV9 | TGTGCCAGCAGCGTAGGCGGAGGGATACTCTACGAGCAGTACTTC | CASSVGGGILYEQYF
TRBJ1-3 | once | . | TRBV3-1/TRBV3-2 | TGTGCCAGCAGCCAAATAAGTCTGGCAGGGAAGCGAAACACCATATATTTT | CASSQISLAGKRNTIYF
TRBJ1-1 | . | . | TRBV2 | TGTGCCAGCGGGGGGGGACCAGGAACCTACACTGAAGCTTTCTTT | CASGGGPGTYTEAFF
TRBJ2-7 | . | . | TRBV29-1 | TGCAGCGCCAACCGAGGGGGCTACGAGCAGTACTTC | CSANRGGYEQYF
TRBJ1-2 | . | . | TRBV28 | TGTGCCAGCGGGTACAGTAACTATGGCTACACCTTC | CASGYSNYGYTF
TRBJ1-1 | . | TRBD1 | TRBV27 | TGTGCCAGCAGGCCGAGGGGGCTGGGCACTGAAGCTTTCTTT | CASRPRGLGTEAFF
TRBJ2-5 | . | . | TRBV12-2 | TGTGCAAGTCGCTTAGCTGCGGGACCAATTCAAGAGACCCAGTACTTC | CASRLAAGPIQETQYF
TRBJ1-1 | . | . | TRBV19 | TGTGCCAGTAGTAACAGGGATTACGCTGAAGCTTTCTTT | CASSNRDYAEAFF
TRBJ2-1 | . | . | TRBV28 | TGTGCCAGCAGTTTAAGACTGGCCCGGCAGTTCTTC | CASSLRLARQFF
TRBJ1-4 | . | . | TRBV28 | TGTGCCAGCAGTTTGACGGGACAAGTTTTTTTT | CASSLTGQVFF
TRBJ2-7 | . | . | TRBV28 | TGTGCCAGCCACGGCAGGCTAGCGTCTTCCTACGAGCAGTACTTC | CASHGRLASSYEQYF
TRBJ1-3 | . | TRBD1 | TRBV18 | TGTGCCAGCTCACCCCCGGGACAGCTGACTTCTGGAAACACCATATATTTT | CASSPPGQLTSGNTIYF
TRBJ1-5 | . | . | TRBV7-2 | TGTGCCAGCGCCGGACAGACCAATCAGCCCCAGCATTTT | CASAGQTNQPQHF
TRBJ2-7 | . | TRBD1 | TRBV18 | TGTGCCAGCTCGTGGGGACAGTTAGACGAGCAGTACTTC | CASSWGQLDEQYF
TRBJ1-2 | few | TRBD1 | TRBV7-9 | TGTGCCAGCAGCTCCTCCGACAGGGGGAGGAACTATGGCTACACCTTC | CASSSSDRGRNYGYTF
TRBJ1-1 | . | . | TRBV28 | TGTGCCAGTAGAGGACAATTGAACACTGAAGCTTTCTTT | CASRGQLNTEAFF
TRBJ1-2 | . | . | TRBV3-1/TRBV3-2 | TGTGCCAGCAGCCAACGACCTACGGGGGGCGGGTATGGCTACACCTTC | CASSQRPTGGGYGYTF
TRBJ2-5 | once | TRBD1 | TRBV5-1 | TGCGCCAGCAGCTTGACAGGGGGAGAGACCCAGTACTTC | CASSLTGGETQYF
TRBJ1-1 | once | TRBD1 | TRBV6-2/TRBV6-3 | TGTGCCAGCAGTTACCCGACAGGGCGCGAAGACACTGAAGCTTTCTTT | CASSYPTGREDTEAFF
TRBJ1-2 | . | TRBD1 | TRBV5-1 | TGCGCCAGCAGCTTGCAGGGGACAGGGACCAACTATGGCTACACCTTC | CASSLQGTGTNYGYTF
TRBJ1-1 | . | . | TRBV6-4 | TGTGCCAGCAGTGGGGGGCAGGGGAAGAACACTGAAGCTTTCTTT | CASSGGQGKNTEAFF
TRBJ2-5 | . | TRBD1 | TRBV18 | TGTGCCAGCTCCCTACGACAGGGGTTTCTTCCGACCCAAGAGACCCAGTACTTC | CASSLRQGFLPTQETQYF
TRBJ1-3 | . | . | TRBV20-1 | TGCAGTGCTAGTCAGGACTCCGGCGGAAACACCATATATTTT | CSASQDSGGNTIYF
TRBJ2-1 | . | . | TRBV6-5 | TGTGCCAGCAAGCAGGACACTGTATACAATGAGCAGTTCTTC | CASKQDTVYNEQFF
TRBJ1-1 | once | TRBD1 | TRBV10-3 | TGTGCCATCAGGGGAACAGGGGACACTGAAGCTTTCTTT | CAIRGTGDTEAFF
TRBJ2-7 | . | TRBD1 | TRBV28 | TGTGCCAGCAGCCGGACAGGGGGCTCCTACGAGCAGTACTTC | CASSRTGGSYEQYF
TRBJ1-4 | . | . | TRBV7-8 | TGTGCCAGCAGCCGAGGGGCCCTAACAACTAATGAAAAACTGTTTTTT | CASSRGALTTNEKLFF
TRBJ1-2 | . | . | TRBV5-6 | TGTGCCAGCAGCCGTTCTGGGGCTGGCTACACCTTC | CASSRSGAGYTF
TRBJ2-5 | . | . | TRBV5-1 | TGCGCCAGCAGCCGGGCAGGGATCAAATCGGAGACCCAGTACTTC | CASSRAGIKSETQYF
TRBJ1-1 | few | . | TRBV3-1/TRBV3-2 | TGTGCCAGCAGCCCACAGGGTAGTACTGAAGCTTTCTTT | CASSPQGSTEAFF
TRBJ2-1 | . | . | TRBV9 | TGTGCCAGCAGCTTCAGGGACTCCTACAATGAGCAGTTCTTC | CASSFRDSYNEQFF
TRBJ1-5 | . | . | TRBV12-3/TRBV12-4 | TGTGCCAGCAGTTTTTCAGGCAATCAGCCCCAGCATTTT | CASSFSGNQPQHF
TRBJ1-1 | . | . | TRBV7-8 | TGTGCCAGCAGCCCATCCGACAGAAAGAACACTGAAGCTTTCTTT | CASSPSDRKNTEAFF
TRBJ1-2 | . | TRBD1 | TRBV2 | TGTGCCAGCAGTACCGGGACAGGGCGAAACTATGGCTACACCTTC | CASSTGTGRNYGYTF
TRBJ2-1 | . | . | TRBV3-1/TRBV3-2 | TGTGCCAGCAGCCAAGACCAACTCAGGGACAATGAGCAGTTCTTC | CASSQDQLRDNEQFF